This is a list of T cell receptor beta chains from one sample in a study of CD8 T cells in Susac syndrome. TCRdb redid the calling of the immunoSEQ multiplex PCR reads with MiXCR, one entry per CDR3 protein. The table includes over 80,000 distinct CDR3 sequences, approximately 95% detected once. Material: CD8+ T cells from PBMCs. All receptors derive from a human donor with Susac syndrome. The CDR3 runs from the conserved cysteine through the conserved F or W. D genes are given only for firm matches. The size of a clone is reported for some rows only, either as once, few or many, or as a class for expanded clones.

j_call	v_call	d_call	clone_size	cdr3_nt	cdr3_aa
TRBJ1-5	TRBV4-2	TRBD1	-	TGTGCCAGCAGCCAGAGGACAGGGGATAGCAATCAGCCCCAGCATTTT	CASSQRTGDSNQPQHF
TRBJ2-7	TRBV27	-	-	TGTGCCAGCAGTTCTGGGGACAAAAAATACGAGCAGTACTTC	CASSSGDKKYEQYF
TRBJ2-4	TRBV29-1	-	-	TGCAGCGTGGAGAGGGGGGCCAAAAACATTCAGTACTTC	CSVERGAKNIQYF
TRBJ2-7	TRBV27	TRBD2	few	TGTGCCAGCAAACCGGGACTAGCGTTCTCCTACGAGCAGTACTTC	CASKPGLAFSYEQYF
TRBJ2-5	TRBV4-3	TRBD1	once	TGCGCCAGCAGCCAAAGTAGCACAGGGGGTGCGACCCAGTACTTC	CASSQSSTGGATQYF
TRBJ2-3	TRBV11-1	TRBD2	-	TGTGCCAGCAGCTCCCCCGTGGCCGAGGGGACTAGCGGGATAACAGATACGCAGTATTTT	CASSSPVAEGTSGITDTQYF
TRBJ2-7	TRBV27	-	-	TGTGCCAGCGGATTCAACGAGCAGTACTTC	CASGFNEQYF
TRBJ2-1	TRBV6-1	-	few	TGTGCCAGCAGCGCCACAGGATCTAGCAGCTCCTACAATGAGCAGTTCTTC	CASSATGSSSSYNEQFF
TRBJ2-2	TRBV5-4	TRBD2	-	TGTGCCAGCAGCTTCGGGGAGGGGAACACCGGGGAGCTGTTTTTT	CASSFGEGNTGELFF
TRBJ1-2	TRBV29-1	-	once	TGCAGCGTTGAAGGGCCAGGCATTGGCTACACCTTC	CSVEGPGIGYTF
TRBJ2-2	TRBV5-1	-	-	TGCGCCAGCAGCTTGAGTACCGGGGGTGCCGGGGAGCTGTTTTTT	CASSLSTGGAGELFF
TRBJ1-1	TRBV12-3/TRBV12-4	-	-	TGTGCCAGCAGTTTCACAGGGTTCACTGAAGCTTTCTTT	CASSFTGFTEAFF
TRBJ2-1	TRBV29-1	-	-	TGCAGCGTTTCTGACAATGAGCAGTTCTTC	CSVSDNEQFF
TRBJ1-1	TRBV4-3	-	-	TGCGCCAGCAGCCAAGATTTAGGTAGGAAGGGTGAAGCTTTCTTT	CASSQDLGRKGEAFF
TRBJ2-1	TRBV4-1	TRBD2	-	TGCGCCAGCAGCCAAGAAGGTGTAATAGCGGGGGGTGAGCAGTTCTTC	CASSQEGVIAGGEQFF
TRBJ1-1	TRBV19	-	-	TGTGCCAGTCTCCGAGACTCCCGGTCGGAAGCTTTCTTT	CASLRDSRSEAFF
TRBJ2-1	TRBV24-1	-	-	TGTGCCACCAGTGTAGGGACGCGGGAATTGAATGAGCAGTTCTTC	CATSVGTRELNEQFF
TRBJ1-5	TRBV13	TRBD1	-	TGTGCCAGCAGCTTAGCGGGACAGGGGGTTGGCAATCAGCCCCAGCATTTT	CASSLAGQGVGNQPQHF
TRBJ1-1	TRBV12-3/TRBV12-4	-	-	TGTGCCAGCAGTTTATCGAACCTTCGGACAGTCAAAAACACTGAAGCTTTCTTT	CASSLSNLRTVKNTEAFF
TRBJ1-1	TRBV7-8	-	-	TGTGCCAGCAGCTTAGCGCAGGGCGTGGGCACTGAAGCTTTCTTT	CASSLAQGVGTEAFF
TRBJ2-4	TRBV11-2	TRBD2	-	TGTGCCAGCAGCTTACTGGCGGGGGAGGACATTCAGTACTTC	CASSLLAGEDIQYF
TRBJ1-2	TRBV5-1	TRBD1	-	TGCGCCAGCAGCTCCCATTGGGACAGCAATGGCTACACCTTC	CASSSHWDSNGYTF